This is a list of T cell receptor beta chains from one sample in a study of blood T cells in healthy people across ages. TCRdb reprocessed the 5' RACE reads with MiXCR, giving one entry per CDR3 protein. The sample includes approximately 790,000 distinct CDR3 sequences, around 62% seen only once; the top ten take about 30%. Material for sequencing was blood. The receptor set was obtained from a man aged 25 to 40 in good health. Both conserved end residues are part of each CDR3. The D gene is left open where the match is weak. Part of the rows lack a size; the others show once, few, many or a class for expanded clones.

>TRBV29-1|TRBJ2-2|-|-
TGCAGCGTCGGCGTGGGACCATCCGGGGAGCTGTTTTTT
CSVGVGPSGELFF
>TRBV20-1|TRBJ2-7|-|few
TGCAGTGCTACGATTCCTCCCTACGAGCAGTACTTC
CSATIPPYEQYF
>TRBV7-2|TRBJ2-5|-|few
TGTGCCAGCAGCTTAATCGCCGGGGGCTCCCAAGAGACCCAGTACTTC
CASSLIAGGSQETQYF
>TRBV7-2|TRBJ2-4|-|-
TGTGCCAGCACCAGTGGGGTCCAAAACATTCAGTACTTC
CASTSGVQNIQYF
>TRBV11-2|TRBJ2-3|TRBD1|few
TGTGCCAGCAGTCCCACGACAGGGGGCAGGTCGCAGTATTTT
CASSPTTGGRSQYF
>TRBV4-3|TRBJ2-1|TRBD2|-
TGCGCCAGCAGACTTCTAGCGGGGGGGCCCAATGAGCAGTTCTTC
CASRLLAGGPNEQFF
>TRBV5-1|TRBJ2-1|-|-
TGCGCCAGCAGCTTGATGGGCGGATACAATGAGCAGTTCTTC
CASSLMGGYNEQFF
>TRBV25-1|TRBJ2-4|-|-
TGTGCCAGCAGTGATGGAAGGGCGCCTGCGGACATTCAGTACTTC
CASSDGRAPADIQYF
>TRBV3-1|TRBJ2-3|TRBD1|-
TGTGCCAGCAGACGAACAGGGGCGGATACGCAGTATTTT
CASRRTGADTQYF
>TRBV7-9|TRBJ2-5|TRBD1|-
TGTGCCAGCAGCTACTGGGGGACAGGCGAAGAGACCCAGTACTTC
CASSYWGTGEETQYF
>TRBV5-1|TRBJ2-1|-|-
TGCGCCAGCAGCCACCGACAAGGGTCCCTATTGGAGCAGTTCTTC
CASSHRQGSLLEQFF
>TRBV20-1|TRBJ2-7|-|-
TGCAGTGCTCTTCCTAGCTCCTACGAGCAGTACTTC
CSALPSSYEQYF
>TRBV5-1|TRBJ1-4|-|-
TGCGCCAGCAGCTTGGGGGAGGGACCGACGGCCTATGAAAAACTGTTTTTT
CASSLGEGPTAYEKLFF
>TRBV10-3|TRBJ2-7|TRBD2|-
TGTGCCATCAGTGACAGGGACTACTACGAGCAGTACTTC
CAISDRDYYEQYF
>TRBV7-2|TRBJ2-7|TRBD1|-
TGTGCCAGCAGCCGACAGGGAAGCGAGCAGAACTTC
CASSRQGSEQNF
>TRBV3-1|TRBJ2-1|-|-
TGTGCCAGCAGCCAAATTGACAGCAATGAGCAGTTCTTC
CASSQIDSNEQFF
>TRBV11-2|TRBJ2-3|-|-
TGTGCCAGCAGACCTTGGTCGGATACGCAGTATTTT
CASRPWSDTQYF
>TRBV29-1|TRBJ2-3|-|-
TGCAGCGTTGAAGATTGGTTTGGACAGGAGGCGGGGACGCAGTATTTT
CSVEDWFGQEAGTQYF
>TRBV7-2|TRBJ2-1|-|-
TGTGCCAGCAGCTCCACAGGCCTGGGGAACAATGAGCAGTTCTTC
CASSSTGLGNNEQFF
>TRBV20-1|TRBJ2-5|-|-
TGCAGTGCCCCTAGCAGGAGCCAAGAGACCCAGTACTTC
CSAPSRSQETQYF
>TRBV3-1|TRBJ2-5|TRBD2|few
TGTGCCAGCAGCCATCTACTTTTCGGACTAGCGACCCAAGAGACCCAGTACTTC
CASSHLLFGLATQETQYF
>TRBV5-1|TRBJ2-5|-|-
TGCGCCAGCAGCTCTCTCAGGGAGGAGACCCAGTACTTC
CASSSLREETQYF